The 9 T cell receptor beta chains listed next were all sequenced from one sample in a study of T cell responses to AZD1222 COVID-19 vaccine (dated by TCRdb to the early 2020s). The time point label, read with the paper, signifies: about 28 days (+/-7) after the second vaccine dose. Preparation of the library involved the immunoSEQ multiplex PCR assay. As stored in TCRdb, this immuneACCESS dataset retains in-frame rearrangements with V and J assigned. A fraction of the clones does not appear; measured against another copy, unresolved V genes explain less than half of the discrepancy, and the remainder lacks a known reason. The sample table contains more than 75,000 clones; only one count was recorded for 80% to 90% of them. The ten largest account for 1.3% of the sample. The material sequenced was peripheral blood, taken 28 days after the second AZD1222 dose. These receptor sequences come from an adult who received the AZD1222 COVID-19 vaccine.

This CDR3 is CASSAGLAGVHEQYF. As DNA, the CDR3 is TGCGCCAGCAGCGCGGGACTAGCGGGAGTCCACGAGCAGTACTTC. The J gene is TRBJ2-7, the V gene TRBV5-1; 14 bases fit TRBD2. CDR3 length: 15 residues. With V trimmed by 4 bases and J by 5 bases, 5 bases remained unmatched. CDR1 and CDR2 from the germline V gene are SGHRS and YFSETQ.

This clone was observed once. The CDR3 sequence: CASSQGSAGVVTDTQYF. CDR3 nucleotides: TGTGCCAGCAGCCAAGGGTCGGCGGGAGTGGTCACAGATACGCAGTATTTT. The V gene is TRBV3-1 (or the pseudogene TRBV3-2), the J gene TRBJ2-3, with 7 bases identical to TRBD2. Germline loops: CDR1 LGHDT, CDR2 YNNKEL (reference sequence). Trimming at V came to 1 base and at J to 2 bases, leaving 9 bases not matched to a gene. The CDR3 runs 17 residues.

V gene TRBV5-1 combines with J gene TRBJ2-7; 7 nucleotides agree with TRBD2. The V gene's germline CDR1 is SGHRS and CDR2 YFSETQ. The CDR3 covers 13 residues. With V trimmed by 5 bases and J by 2 bases, 4 bases remained unmatched. The CDR3 protein is CASRSSGPYEQYF. CDR3 in DNA: TGCGCCAGCAGATCTAGCGGTCCCTACGAGCAGTACTTC.

For this clone: Other DNA sequences in the sample encode the same CDR3. The chain employs TRBV5-1 and TRBJ1-3; 8 nucleotides line up with TRBD1. Germline V gene lookup returns CDR1 SGHRS and CDR2 YFSETQ. The length of the CDR3 is 14 residues. Trimming removed 4 bases from V and 7 bases from J; junction bases left unmatched: 7. The CDR3: CASSLRGLGNTIYF. DNA for the CDR3: TGCGCCAGCAGCCTCAGGGGGCTCGGCAACACCATATATTTT.

The V and J genes are TRBV5-4 and TRBJ2-7; 8 bases align to TRBD2. V shed 4 bases and J 4 bases; nucleotides not matched to a gene: 10. Looked up from germline, CDR1 is SGHNT and CDR2 is YYREEE (reference sequence). The CDR3 extends over 15 amino acids. The CDR3 coding sequence is TGTGCCAGCAGCCCGGGAGGGAGCGGGAGATACGAGCAGTACTTC. Its translation is CASSPGGSGRYEQYF.

The J gene is TRBJ2-1, the V gene TRBV7-8; unclear D gene. The germline V gene has CDR1 SGHVS and CDR2 FQNEAQ. V shed 2 bases and J shed 9 bases, with 11 bases lying between them. This CDR3 has 13 amino acids. CDR3 DNA: TGTGCCAGCAGCTTACAGGCGCCGGCTGAGCAGTTCTTC. Protein sequence: CASSLQAPAEQFF.

This clone was counted between two and nine times. The chain carries TRBV9 and TRBJ1-2; no definite D call. Looked up from germline, CDR1 is SGDLS and CDR2 is YYNGEE. This CDR3 has 13 amino acids. Trimming left V 3 bases short and J 8 bases short, with 14 bases between. DNA for the CDR3: TGTGCCAGCAGCGCCGGACCCTTTGGGGGCTACACCTTC. Translation: CASSAGPFGGYTF.

The rearrangement uses TRBV7-9 and TRBJ1-5; weak D call: TRBD1 (5 bases). The V gene's germline CDR1 is SEHNR and CDR2 FQNEAQ (reference sequence). The CDR3 is 14 amino acids. V lost 10 bases to trimming and J lost 0 bases, with 13 bases between them. The CDR3, as DNA: TGTGCCACCCCCTGGGGGTTTAGCAATCAGCCCCAGCATTTT. As protein: CATPWGFSNQPQHF. Variable domain in full (rest from reference TRBV7-9 and TRBJ1-5): DTGVSQNPRHKITKRGQNVTFRCDPISEHNRLYWYRQTLGQGPEFLTYFQNEAQLEKSRLLSDRFSAERPKGSFSTLEIQRTEQGDSAMYLCATPWGFSNQPQHFGDGTRLSIL.

CDR3: CASSQQTGGDEKLFF. CDR3 nucleotide sequence: TGTGCCAGCAGCCAGCAGACAGGGGGCGATGAAAAACTGTTTTTT. The rearrangement joins TRBV4-2 to TRBJ1-4, with TRBD1 matching over 10 bases. This CDR3 spans 15 amino acids. The germline V gene encodes CDR1 LGHNA and CDR2 YNFKEQ. V was pared by 3 bases and J by 6 bases, with 4 bases of the junction left unmatched.